Listed here is a single TCR beta chain. What it binds is not known. The time point denotes: 266 days after commencement of treatment, after nivolumab therapy. Regarding treatment: AdE1-LMPpoly-expanded autologous EBV-specific T-cell therapy followed by anti-PD-1 nivolumab. This sample stems from a study of EBV T-cell therapy then PD-1 blockade in nasopharyngeal carcinoma. Profiled with immunoSEQ multiplex PCR; TCRdb holds only in-frame clones, not every one. The repertoire holds over 20,000 clones, with roughly 80% as singletons. Sequencing was performed on CD8+ T cells from blood, taken at roughly day 250 from a patient whose treatment included autologous EBV-specific T cells and nivolumab. The source is a man aged 35 to 55 with nasopharyngeal carcinoma.

The DNA for the CDR3 is TGTGCCAGCAGCCAGGCAGGGTTGGGAGAGACCCAGTACTTC. Translating it yields CASSQAGLGETQYF. The rearrangement uses TRBV21-1 and TRBJ2-5; TRBD1 was called by the table and not checked on the DNA. TRBV21-1 is given as a pseudogene. There are 14 residues in the CDR3.